The next 28 T cell receptor beta chains were all read from a single sample in a study of T cells in Graves' hyperthyroidism and ophthalmopathy. Amplified regions were TCR beta CDR3 sequences from RNA transcripts. First-round RT-PCR with HTBI primers amplified the TCR CDR3 region. TCRdb called the multiplex PCR reads again in MiXCR, with one record for every CDR3 protein. Here the sample spans around 520,000 distinct CDR3 sequences, around 15% being singletons. The sample taken for sequencing was blood. These receptors all come from a woman in her 40s with Graves' hyperthyroidism.

The V and J genes are TRBV5-1 and TRBJ1-2, with TRBD1 matching 9 bases. V shed 0 bases, J shed 2 bases, and the junction held 5 bases outside the gene matches. Germline loops: CDR1 SGHRS, CDR2 YFSETQ. The CDR3 sequence is 16 residues long. The CDR3 sequence: CASSLDSGQGNYGYTF. The CDR3 nucleotides read TGCGCCAGCAGCTTGGATTCCGGACAGGGGAACTATGGCTACACCTTC.

This clonotype has ten or more counts. The chain is built from TRBV27 and TRBJ2-7; the match to TRBD2 covers 10 bases. The length of the CDR3 is 15 residues. The V gene end was trimmed by 0 bases and the J gene end by 2 bases; junction bases not matched to a gene: 1. CDR1 MNHEY and CDR2 SMNVEV come from the germline V gene (reference sequence). The CDR3: CASSLSGLAAYEQYF. The CDR3 nucleotides read TGTGCCAGCAGTTTATCCGGACTAGCGGCCTACGAGCAGTACTTC.

This clonotype was observed many times. This chain links TRBV29-1 with TRBJ2-2, with D possibly matching TRBD1 (6 bases). With 4 bases removed from V and 1 base from J, the gap between germline ends came to 10 bases. The CDR3 loop spans 14 amino acids. CDR1 and CDR2 from the germline V gene are SQVTM and ANQGSEA. The CDR3 region is CSVGQALNTGELFF. In nucleotides, the CDR3 is TGCAGCGTTGGACAGGCCCTGAACACCGGGGAGCTGTTTTTT.

This clonotype has a count of ten or more. The V and J genes are TRBV4-1 and TRBJ2-5; D is possibly TRBD2 (7 bases). CDR3 size: 15 residues. Germline assignment: CDR1 MGHRA and CDR2 YSYEKL. V was shortened by 1 base and J by 2 bases, with 11 bases between the two germline ends. The CDR3 DNA sequence: TGCGCCAGCAGCCAAGGAGGGGGGGCACAAGAGACCCAGTACTTC. Its translation is CASSQGGGAQETQYF.

The rearrangement links TRBV2 to TRBJ1-4, with D unresolved. Germline-derived CDR1 and CDR2 are SNHLY and FYNNEI. This CDR3 is built from 11 residues. V shed 2 bases and J shed 9 bases, with 4 bases lying between them. This chain's CDR3 is CASSERKKLFF. DNA of the CDR3: TGTGCCAGCAGTGAAAGGAAAAAACTGTTTTTT.

The sample holds many counts of this clonotype. The chain carries TRBV6-1 and TRBJ2-7; possible D gene TRBD2, 5 bases. The V gene lost 3 bases and the J gene lost 0 bases, with 15 bases spanning the gap. In germline, CDR1 is MNHNS, CDR2 SASEGT. The CDR3 is 16 residues long. The CDR3 reads CASSDEAALASYEQYF. The CDR3 DNA reads TGTGCCAGCAGTGACGAAGCGGCGCTAGCCTCCTACGAGCAGTACTTC.

This clonotype appeared a single time. Likely a read error: the CDR3 ends without its conserved phenylalanine or tryptophan. The chain has TRBV20-1 and TRBJ2-7; 8 bases map to TRBD2. The CDR3 spans 15 residues. CDR1 is DFQATT, CDR2 SNEGSKA, per germline (reference sequence). CDR3 nucleotide sequence: TGTAGTGCTAGGCCCTTAGCGGGAACCACCTACGAGCAGTACTCC. This sequence encodes CSARPLAGTTYEQYS.

The rearrangement joins TRBV19 to TRBJ2-5, with D tentatively TRBD1 (6 bases). The CDR3 sequence is 15 residues long. Germline V gene sequence: CDR1 LNHDA, CDR2 SQIVND (reference sequence). The ends were cut back, 7 bases at V and 4 bases at J, with 19 bases in the middle. The CDR3 here is CASMLTGTQGETQYF. The DNA for the CDR3 is TGTGCCAGTATGTTGACAGGCACACAAGGAGAGACCCAGTACTTC.

The chain combines TRBV6-1 with TRBJ1-3; no clear D. The CDR3 loop spans 13 amino acids. Trimming stripped 5 bases from V and 0 bases from J, with 5 bases between. Germline-derived CDR1 and CDR2 are MNHNS and SASEGT. CDR3 DNA: TGTGCCAGCAGTCAGAACTCTGGAAACACCATATATTTT. Its protein product is CASSQNSGNTIYF.

This clonotype has at least ten counts. The CDR3 loop reads CAAQGGSFGDTQYF. The CDR3 nucleotides read TGTGCCGCACAGGGGGGATCTTTCGGAGATACGCAGTATTTT. This chain connects TRBV10-3 to TRBJ2-3; 8 bases line up with TRBD1. CDR1 is ENHRY, CDR2 SYGVKD, per germline. This CDR3 comprises 14 residues. Losses at the gene ends were 11 bases for V and 5 bases for J; bases not matched to a gene: 12.

Ten or more counts support this clonotype. This chain links TRBV12-5 with TRBJ1-1, with D tentatively TRBD1 (5 bases). The CDR3 extends over 15 amino acids. Germline V gene lookup returns CDR1 LGHNT and CDR2 FRNRAP. Trimming took off 7 bases at V and 0 bases at J, with 15 bases between the two ends. The CDR3 DNA reads as TGTGCTAGTGCCGAACCCCGGGGCCTGAACACTGAAGCTTTCTTT. It codes for CASAEPRGLNTEAFF.

On this clonotype: The junction differs from germline at one of its ends, possibly a read error. The gene calls are TRBV5-1 and TRBJ2-3; TRBD1 agrees at 10 bases. Germline V gene data show CDR1 as SGHRS and CDR2 as YFSETQ. The CDR3 runs to 15 residues. CDR3 nucleotide sequence: TGCGCCACCAGCACCGGGACAGGGGGCACAGATACGCAGTATTTT. Amino acid sequence: CATSTGTGGTDTQYF.

This clonotype has a count of ten or more. The V gene is TRBV5-1, the J gene TRBJ2-5, with 11 bases identical to TRBD2. CDR3 length: 17 amino acids. V trimming: 0 bases; J trimming: 0 bases; junction bases outside the gene matches: 4. In germline, CDR1 is SGHRS, CDR2 YFSETQ. CDR3 residues: CASSLAGLAAHQETQYF. CDR3 in DNA: TGCGCCAGCAGCTTGGCGGGACTAGCGGCCCACCAAGAGACCCAGTACTTC.

This clonotype appeared a single time. This chain joins TRBV9 and TRBJ2-2; D is possibly TRBD1 (6 bases). Germline assignment: CDR1 SGDLS and CDR2 YYNGEE. V was cut by 2 bases and J by 4 bases, with 12 bases left in between. The length of the CDR3 is 15 residues. The CDR3 DNA is TGTGCCAGCAGCGTGCTTCAGGGGAGCACCGGGGAGCTGTTTTTT. Its protein product is CASSVLQGSTGELFF.

This clonotype was counted ten times or more. The chain joins TRBV6-2 or TRBV6-3 to TRBJ2-7, with TRBD2 as a possible D gene (6 bases). Trimming took off 4 bases at V and 0 bases at J, with 19 bases between the two ends. Germline V CDR1 and CDR2: MNHEY, SVGEGT. The CDR3 is 17 residues long. The CDR3 DNA reads TGTGCCAGCAGTTTACGGGGACTCGTGCGGGGCTCCTACGAGCAGTACTTC. Translating it yields CASSLRGLVRGSYEQYF.

The sample holds many counts of this clonotype. The rearrangement uses TRBV12-3 or TRBV12-4 and TRBJ2-7; no clear D. There are 12 residues in the CDR3. Trimming took off 3 bases at V and 4 bases at J, with 7 bases between the two ends. The CDR3 DNA follows: TGTGCCAGCAGTTTTAATGGGTACGAGCAGTACTTC. Amino acids: CASSFNGYEQYF.

This rearrangement joins TRBV6-5 to TRBJ1-6, with 9 bases aligning to TRBD1. This CDR3 spans 16 amino acids. J gave up 6 bases and V 0 bases, and 3 bases lay outside the gene matches. The germline CDR1 and CDR2 sequences are MNHEY and SVGAGI. CDR3 DNA: TGTGCCAGCAGTTACTCTCCGACAGGGGGTAATTCACCCCTCCACTTT. It encodes CASSYSPTGGNSPLHF.

This clonotype was observed at least ten times. V is TRBV5-6 and J is TRBJ2-7; D is possibly TRBD1 or TRBD2 (5 bases each). CDR1 and CDR2 from the germline V gene are SGHDT and YYEEEE. V lost 2 bases, J lost 2 bases, and 11 bases lay in between. This CDR3 contains 14 residues. CDR3 protein: CASSFNVGAYEQYF. The CDR3 nucleotides are TGTGCCAGCAGCTTTAATGTGGGGGCCTACGAGCAGTACTTC. The full variable domain, rest sourced from reference TRBV5-6 and TRBJ2-7, is DAGVTQSPTHLIKTRGQQVTLRCSPKSGHDTVSWYQQALGQGPQFIFQYYEEEERQRGNFPDRFSGHQFPNYSSELNVNALLLGDSALYLCASSFNVGAYEQYFGPGTRLTVT.

V usage is TRBV6-4 and J usage is TRBJ1-6; D is undetermined. The CDR3 runs to 13 residues. The V and J ends lost 8 bases and 0 bases respectively, with 5 bases between them. Germline V gene lookup returns CDR1 MRHNA and CDR2 SNTAGT. This CDR3 reads CASPSSYNSPLHF. The DNA of the CDR3 is TGTGCCAGCCCTAGCTCCTATAATTCACCCCTCCACTTT.

This clonotype has at least ten counts. The chain links TRBV20-1 to TRBJ2-7; TRBD1 might be the D (5 bases). V lost 4 bases and J 6 bases, leaving 13 bases between the germline ends. Germline V gene lookup returns CDR1 DFQATT and CDR2 SNEGSKA (reference sequence). The CDR3 is made up of 12 amino acids. CDR3 region: CSATARVGEQYF. The DNA of the CDR3 is TGCAGTGCTACCGCCAGGGTTGGCGAGCAGTACTTC.

The J gene is TRBJ2-7, the V gene TRBV20-1, with D uncertain. Between the trimmed V and J ends, which lost 4 bases and 1 base, there was a span of 11 bases. Germline lookup yields CDR1 DFQATT and CDR2 SNEGSKA (reference sequence). The CDR3 spans 13 residues. The CDR3 bases are TGCAGTGCTACGGGCGACTTGTCCTACGAGCAGTACTTC. Its translation is CSATGDLSYEQYF.

V and J are TRBV20-1 and TRBJ2-5; 7 nucleotides match TRBD2. Germline V lookup: CDR1 DFQATT, CDR2 SNEGSKA (reference sequence). J was trimmed by 0 bases and V by 0 bases; bases with no gene match: 7. CDR3 size: 16 residues. The CDR3 nucleotides are TGCAGTGCTAGAGATGGGGGTAGCGGGTACCAAGAGACCCAGTACTTC. Translation: CSARDGGSGYQETQYF.

This clonotype was recorded at least ten times. The chain has TRBV6-6 and TRBJ2-7; the D is unclear. V shed 2 bases and J shed 3 bases, with 8 bases lying between them. This CDR3 comprises 13 residues. Germline assignment: CDR1 MNHNY and CDR2 SVGAGI (reference sequence). CDR3 protein: CASSYVASYEQYF. CDR3 in DNA: TGTGCCAGCAGTTACGTCGCTAGCTACGAGCAGTACTTC.

The rearrangement uses TRBV11-3 and TRBJ2-1; 8 nucleotides line up with TRBD2. The CDR3 extends over 15 amino acids. Germline lookup yields CDR1 SGHNT and CDR2 YENEEA. The J segment lost 7 bases and the V segment lost 5 bases, leaving 10 bases of the junction unmatched. The CDR3 loop is CASSRSGLAPNEQFF. In nucleotides, the CDR3 is TGTGCCAGCAGCCGCAGCGGACTAGCTCCTAATGAGCAGTTCTTC.

This clonotype was seen a handful of times. The chain has TRBV18 and TRBJ2-7; 8 nucleotides align to TRBD2. Trimming took 0 bases from V and 2 from J; bases not matched to a gene: 6. The CDR3 covers 16 residues. Germline CDR1 KGHSH, CDR2 LQKENI. The CDR3 reads CASSPPSSGSPYEQYF. CDR3 nucleotide sequence: TGTGCCAGCTCACCACCGTCCAGCGGGAGCCCCTACGAGCAGTACTTC.

This clonotype was counted once. This may come from a read error, since a much larger clone is one base off. The chain links TRBV3-1 to TRBJ2-5; D is unresolved. CDR1 LGHDT and CDR2 YNNKEL come from the germline V gene (reference sequence). V dropped 8 bases and J dropped 0 bases, with 10 bases sitting between them. This CDR3 has 13 residues. This chain's CDR3 is CASGLHDQETQYF. DNA for the CDR3: TGTGCCAGCGGCCTCCACGACCAAGAGACCCAGTACTTC.

The CDR3 DNA is TGTGCCAGCAGCTTAGACGTGGATAGAGACAATGAGCAGTTCTTC. This codes for CASSLDVDRDNEQFF. The rearrangement uses TRBV7-9 and TRBJ2-1; D unclear. Looked up from germline, CDR1 is SEHNR and CDR2 is FQNEAQ (reference sequence). Trimming shortened V by 1 base and J by 5 bases, and 12 bases separated the two germline ends. This CDR3 contains 15 residues.

This clonotype was seen at least ten times. CDR3 sequence reads: CASSEPGASNEQFF. CDR3 nucleotide sequence: TGTGCCAGCAGTGAACCCGGGGCTAGCAATGAGCAGTTCTTC. This chain connects TRBV6-1 to TRBJ2-1, with D perhaps matching TRBD1 or TRBD2 (5 bases each). V gave up 2 bases and J gave up 6 bases, with 11 bases separating them. This CDR3 is 14 amino acids long. Germline lookup yields CDR1 MNHNS and CDR2 SASEGT.